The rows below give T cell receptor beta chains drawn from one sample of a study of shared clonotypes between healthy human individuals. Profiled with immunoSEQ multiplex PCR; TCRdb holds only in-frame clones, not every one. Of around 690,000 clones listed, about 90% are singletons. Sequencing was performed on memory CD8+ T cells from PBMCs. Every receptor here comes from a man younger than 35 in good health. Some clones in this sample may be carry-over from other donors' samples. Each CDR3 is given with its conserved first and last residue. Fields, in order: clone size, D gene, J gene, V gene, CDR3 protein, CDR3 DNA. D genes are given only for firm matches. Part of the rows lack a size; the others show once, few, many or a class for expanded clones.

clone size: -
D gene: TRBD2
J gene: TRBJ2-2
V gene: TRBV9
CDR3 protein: CASKAGLAGAGGELFF
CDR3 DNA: TGTGCCAGCAAGGCAGGGCTAGCGGGAGCCGGCGGGGAGCTGTTTTTT

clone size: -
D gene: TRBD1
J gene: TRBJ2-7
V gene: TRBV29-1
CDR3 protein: CSVEDPTGSYEQYF
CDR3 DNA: TGCAGCGTTGAAGATCCGACAGGGAGCTACGAGCAGTACTTC

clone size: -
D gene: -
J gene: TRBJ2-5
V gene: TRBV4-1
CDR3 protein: CASSQGNSCYF
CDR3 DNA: TGCGCCAGCAGCCAAGGGAACAGTTGCTACTTC

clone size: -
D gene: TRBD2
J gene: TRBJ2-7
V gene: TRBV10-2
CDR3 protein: CASSETSGSSGQYF
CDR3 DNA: TGCGCCAGCAGTGAGACTAGCGGGAGTTCTGGGCAGTACTTC

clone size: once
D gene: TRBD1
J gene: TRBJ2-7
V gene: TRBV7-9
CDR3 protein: CASSLVGQGYIYEQYF
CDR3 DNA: TGTGCCAGCAGCTTAGTCGGACAGGGCTACATCTACGAGCAGTACTTC

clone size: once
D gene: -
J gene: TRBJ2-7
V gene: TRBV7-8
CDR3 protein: CASSLGIGSSYEQYF
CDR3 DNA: TGTGCCAGCAGCTTAGGTATAGGGAGCTCCTACGAGCAGTACTTC

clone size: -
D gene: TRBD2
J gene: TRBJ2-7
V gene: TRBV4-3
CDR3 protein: CASSQDGGEGRQQYF
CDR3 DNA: TGCGCCAGCAGCCAAGATGGGGGGGAGGGCCGACAGCAGTACTTC

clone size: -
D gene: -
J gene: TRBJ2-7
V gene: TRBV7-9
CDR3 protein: CASSLVGGPAYEQYF
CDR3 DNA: TGTGCCAGCAGCTTAGTCGGGGGACCAGCCTACGAGCAGTACTTC

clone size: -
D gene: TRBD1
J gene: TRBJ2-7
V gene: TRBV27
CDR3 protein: CASTSGTGLPYEQYF
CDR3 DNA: TGTGCCAGCACTTCCGGGACAGGCCTTCCCTACGAGCAGTACTTC

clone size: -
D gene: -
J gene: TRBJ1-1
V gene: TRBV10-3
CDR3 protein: CAIRNVNTEAFF
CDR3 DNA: TGTGCCATCAGAAACGTGAACACTGAAGCTTTCTTT

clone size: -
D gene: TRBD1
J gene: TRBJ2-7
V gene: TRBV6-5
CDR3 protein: CASYRGEQYF
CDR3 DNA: TGTGCCAGCTACAGGGGCGAGCAGTACTTC

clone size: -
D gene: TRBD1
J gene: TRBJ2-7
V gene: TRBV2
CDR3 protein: CASSPGQGRPYEQYF
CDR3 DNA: TGTGCCAGCAGCCCCGGACAGGGAAGACCCTACGAGCAGTACTTC

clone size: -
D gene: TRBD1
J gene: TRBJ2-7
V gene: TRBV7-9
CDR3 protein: CASSSQGDRVHEQYF
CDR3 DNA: TGTGCCAGCAGCTCTCAGGGGGACAGGGTCCACGAGCAGTACTTC

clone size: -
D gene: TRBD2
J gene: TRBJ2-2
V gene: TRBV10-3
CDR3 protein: CAISELRTSGRYSEHNTGELFF
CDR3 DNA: TGTGCCATCAGTGAGCTCCGGACTAGCGGGAGATATTCGGAACACAACACCGGGGAGCTGTTTTTT

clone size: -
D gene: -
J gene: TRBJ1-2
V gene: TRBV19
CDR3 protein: CASSISTGLFGSTF
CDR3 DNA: TGTGCCAGTAGTATTTCCACAGGGTTATTTGGATCCACCTTC

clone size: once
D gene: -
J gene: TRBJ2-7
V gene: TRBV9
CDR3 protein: CASSVVSRSYEQYF
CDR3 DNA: TGTGCCAGCAGCGTAGTTTCCCGTTCCTACGAGCAGTACTTC

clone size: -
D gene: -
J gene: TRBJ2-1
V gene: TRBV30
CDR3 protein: CAWTLFRAYNEQFF
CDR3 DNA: TGTGCCTGGACTTTATTTAGGGCCTACAATGAGCAGTTCTTC

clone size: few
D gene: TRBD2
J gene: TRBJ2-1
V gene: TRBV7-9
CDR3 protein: CASSRLAGNNEQFF
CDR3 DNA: TGTGCCAGCAGCAGACTAGCGGGGAACAATGAGCAGTTCTTC

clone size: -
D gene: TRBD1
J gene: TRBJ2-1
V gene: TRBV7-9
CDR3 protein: CASSLRQGLYNEQFF
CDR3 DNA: TGTGCCAGCAGCCTCAGACAGGGCCTATACAATGAGCAGTTCTTC

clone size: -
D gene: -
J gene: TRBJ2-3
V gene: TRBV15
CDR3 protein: CATSRTTGLITDTQYF
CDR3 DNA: TGTGCCACCAGCCGTACCACCGGGCTAATCACAGATACGCAGTATTTT

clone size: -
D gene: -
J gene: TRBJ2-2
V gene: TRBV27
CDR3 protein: CASSLRVPVGVGELFF
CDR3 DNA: TGTGCCAGCAGTTTACGCGTCCCGGTCGGGGTCGGGGAGCTGTTTTTT

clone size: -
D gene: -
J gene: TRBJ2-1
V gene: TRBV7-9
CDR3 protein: CASSLPGLNNEQFF
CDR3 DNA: TGTGCCAGCAGCTTGCCGGGACTTAACAATGAGCAGTTCTTC

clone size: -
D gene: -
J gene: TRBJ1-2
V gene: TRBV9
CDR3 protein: CASSGLQQGFDYGYTF
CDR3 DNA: TGTGCCAGCAGCGGCCTTCAACAGGGTTTTGACTATGGCTACACCTTC

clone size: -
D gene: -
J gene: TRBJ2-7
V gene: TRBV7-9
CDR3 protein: CASRGGAYEQYF
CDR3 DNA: TGTGCCAGCAGGGGAGGTGCATACGAGCAGTACTTC

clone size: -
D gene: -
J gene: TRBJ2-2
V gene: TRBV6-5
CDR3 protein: CASTARKNTGELFF
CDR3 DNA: TGTGCCAGCACTGCTAGGAAGAACACCGGGGAGCTGTTTTTT

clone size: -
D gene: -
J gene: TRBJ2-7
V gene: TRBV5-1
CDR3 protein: CASSLAAGLRYDEQYF
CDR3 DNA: TGCGCCAGCAGCTTGGCCGCGGGACTTCGTTACGACGAGCAGTACTTC

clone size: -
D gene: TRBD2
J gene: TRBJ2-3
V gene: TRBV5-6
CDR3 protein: CASSFGTSGDTQYF
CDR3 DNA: TGTGCCAGCAGCTTTGGGACTAGCGGAGATACGCAGTATTTT

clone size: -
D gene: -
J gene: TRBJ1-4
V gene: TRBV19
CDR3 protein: CASSQDTKGEKLFF
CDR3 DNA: TGTGCCAGTAGTCAAGACACAAAGGGGGAAAAACTGTTTTTT

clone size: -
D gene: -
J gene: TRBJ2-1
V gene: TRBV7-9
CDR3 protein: CASSLGEEVEQFF
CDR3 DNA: TGTGCCAGCAGCTTGGGGGAGGAGGTTGAGCAGTTCTTC

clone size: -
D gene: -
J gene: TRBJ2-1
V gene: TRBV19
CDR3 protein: CASSSRTGTPDNEQFF
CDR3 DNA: TGTGCCAGTAGTTCACGAACCGGGACGCCCGACAATGAGCAGTTCTTC

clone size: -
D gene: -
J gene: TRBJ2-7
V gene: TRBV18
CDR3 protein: CASSPLYRRITYEQYF
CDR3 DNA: TGTGCCAGCTCACCACTGTACAGGAGAATTACCTACGAGCAGTACTTC

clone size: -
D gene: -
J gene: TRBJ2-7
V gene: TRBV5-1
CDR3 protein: CASSSIYEQYF
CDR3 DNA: TGCGCCAGCAGCTCCATTTACGAGCAGTACTTC

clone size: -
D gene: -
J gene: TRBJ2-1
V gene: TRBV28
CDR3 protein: CASSRRLDEEFF
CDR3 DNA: TGTGCCAGCAGTCGTCGACTGGACGAAGAGTTCTTC

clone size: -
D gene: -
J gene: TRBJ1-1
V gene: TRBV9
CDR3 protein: CASSEGRVSVNTEAFF
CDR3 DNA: TGTGCCAGCAGCGAAGGGCGCGTCTCGGTGAACACTGAAGCTTTCTTT

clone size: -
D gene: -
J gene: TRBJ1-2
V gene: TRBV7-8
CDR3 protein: CASSEGQLYGYTF
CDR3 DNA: TGTGCCAGCAGCGAGGGACAACTCTATGGCTACACCTTC

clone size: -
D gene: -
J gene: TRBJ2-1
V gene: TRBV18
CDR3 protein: CASSPPDGNEQFF
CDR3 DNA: TGTGCCAGCTCACCGCCTGATGGGAATGAGCAGTTCTTC

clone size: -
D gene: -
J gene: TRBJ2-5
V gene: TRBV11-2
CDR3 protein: CASSSGEQGREQYF
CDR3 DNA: TGTGCCAGCAGCTCCGGAGAGCAGGGCCGAGAGCAGTACTTC

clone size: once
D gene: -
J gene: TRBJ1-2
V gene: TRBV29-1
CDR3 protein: CSVEVEGWIRGYTF
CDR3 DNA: TGCAGCGTTGAGGTTGAGGGTTGGATACGGGGCTACACCTTC

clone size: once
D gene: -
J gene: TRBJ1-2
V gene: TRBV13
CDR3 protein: CASSSRVTIGYTF
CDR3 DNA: TGTGCCAGCAGCTCCCGAGTTACGATAGGCTACACCTTC

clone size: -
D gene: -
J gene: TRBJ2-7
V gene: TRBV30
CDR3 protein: CAWSGGGRYEQYF
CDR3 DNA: TGTGCCTGGAGTGGTGGCGGCCGCTACGAGCAGTACTTC

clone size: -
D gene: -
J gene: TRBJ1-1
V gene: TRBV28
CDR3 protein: CASSLQLLMNTEAFF
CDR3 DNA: TGTGCCAGCAGTTTACAGTTACTCATGAACACTGAAGCTTTCTTT

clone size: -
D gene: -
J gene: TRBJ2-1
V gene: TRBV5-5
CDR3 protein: CASSFSGTRSYNEQFF
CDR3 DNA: TGTGCCAGCAGCTTCTCCGGGACAAGGTCCTACAATGAGCAGTTCTTC

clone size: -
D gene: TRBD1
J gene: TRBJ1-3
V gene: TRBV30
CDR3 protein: CAWTTGVSGNTIYF
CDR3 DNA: TGTGCCTGGACGACAGGGGTATCTGGAAACACCATATATTTT

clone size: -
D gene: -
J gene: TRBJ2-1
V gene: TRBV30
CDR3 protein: CAWTDAPPNEQFF
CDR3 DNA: TGTGCCTGGACTGATGCGCCCCCCAATGAGCAGTTCTTC

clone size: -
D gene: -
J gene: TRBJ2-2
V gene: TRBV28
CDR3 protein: CASSLSREDQNTGELFF
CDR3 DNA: TGTGCCAGCAGTTTAAGTAGGGAGGACCAGAACACCGGGGAGCTGTTTTTT

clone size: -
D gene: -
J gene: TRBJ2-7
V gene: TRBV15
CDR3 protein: CATTPETTGNEQYF
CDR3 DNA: TGTGCCACCACTCCAGAGACTACAGGGAACGAGCAGTACTTC

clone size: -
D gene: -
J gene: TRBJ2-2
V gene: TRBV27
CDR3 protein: CASSWAGANTGELFF
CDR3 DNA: TGTGCCAGCAGTTGGGCAGGGGCGAACACCGGGGAGCTGTTTTTT

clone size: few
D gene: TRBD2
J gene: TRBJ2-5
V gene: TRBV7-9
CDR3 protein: CASSSPTSGETQYF
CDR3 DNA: TGTGCCAGCAGCTCACCGACTAGCGGGGAGACCCAGTACTTC

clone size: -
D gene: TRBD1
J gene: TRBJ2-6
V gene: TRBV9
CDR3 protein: CASSPHSGQGISSGANVLTF
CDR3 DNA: TGTGCCAGCAGCCCACATTCCGGACAGGGGATAAGCTCTGGGGCCAACGTCCTGACTTTC

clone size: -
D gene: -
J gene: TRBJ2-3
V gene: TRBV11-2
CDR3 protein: CASRFGADTQYF
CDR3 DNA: TGTGCCAGCAGATTCGGCGCAGATACGCAGTATTTT

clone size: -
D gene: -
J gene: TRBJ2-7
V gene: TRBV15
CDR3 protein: CATSRDGARGYEQYF
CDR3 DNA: TGTGCCACCAGCAGAGATGGTGCGCGGGGCTACGAGCAGTACTTC